This passage covers 2 T cell receptor beta chains from one sample sequenced in a study of blood T cell repertoires in COVID-19. TCRdb's copy holds only in-frame clones and misses some; the assay was immunoSEQ multiplex PCR. The repertoire holds some 66,000 clones, with 91% as singletons. Sequencing was carried out using peripheral blood. These receptors were collected from a human donor in a cohort sampled during active COVID-19.

The J gene is TRBJ2-1, the V gene TRBV5-5; TRBD2 agrees at 9 bases. Germline trimming cut 0 bases from V and 8 bases from J; bases unmatched to any gene: 6. CDR3 length: 15 amino acids. Germline CDR1 reads SGHKS; CDR2 reads YYEKEE (reference sequence). CDR3 residues: CASSLVPSGIYEQFF. The CDR3 coding sequence is TGTGCCAGCAGCTTGGTGCCTAGCGGGATCTATGAGCAGTTCTTC.

This clone was recorded only once. This chain joins TRBV24-1 and TRBJ2-3; D is undetermined. Trimming removed 2 bases from V and 10 bases from J, with 15 bases in between. The CDR3 has 14 residues. CDR1 and CDR2 (germline): KGHDR, SFDVKD. CDR3 in amino acids: CATSDYRAPGAQYF. CDR3 DNA sequence: TGTGCCACCAGTGATTACCGCGCCCCCGGAGCGCAGTATTTT.